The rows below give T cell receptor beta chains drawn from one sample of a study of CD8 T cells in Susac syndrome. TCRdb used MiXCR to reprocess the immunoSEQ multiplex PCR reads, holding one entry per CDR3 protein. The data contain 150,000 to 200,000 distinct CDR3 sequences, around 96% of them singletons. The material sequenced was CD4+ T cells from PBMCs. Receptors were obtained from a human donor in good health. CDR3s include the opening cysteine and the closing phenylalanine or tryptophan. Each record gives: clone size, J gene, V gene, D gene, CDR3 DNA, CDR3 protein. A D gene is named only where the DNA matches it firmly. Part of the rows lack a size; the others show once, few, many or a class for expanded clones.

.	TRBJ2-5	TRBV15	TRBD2	TGTGCCACCAGCAGAGGAAGAAGGACTAGCGGGGGTCAAGAGACCCAGTACTTC	CATSRGRRTSGGQETQYF
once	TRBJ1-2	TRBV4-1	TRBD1	TGCGCCAGCAGCCAGCCGGGACAGTTAGCTAACTATGGCTACACCTTC	CASSQPGQLANYGYTF
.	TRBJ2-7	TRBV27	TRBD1	TGTGCCAGCAGTTTTTGGACAGGGGGCTACGAGCAGTACTTC	CASSFWTGGYEQYF
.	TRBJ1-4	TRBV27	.	TGTGCCAGCAGTTGGTCAGGGGATGAAAAACTGTTTTTT	CASSWSGDEKLFF
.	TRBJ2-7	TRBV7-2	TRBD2	TGTGCCAGCAGCTTAGCGCGGGGGGTCAACGAGCAGTACTTC	CASSLARGVNEQYF
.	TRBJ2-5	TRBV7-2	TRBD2	TGTGCCAGCAGCTTATCTAGCGGGGTGGGAGAGACCCAGTACTTC	CASSLSSGVGETQYF
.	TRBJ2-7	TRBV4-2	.	TGTGCCAGCAGCCACTTAGGAGCTAGGTCGCCGGTAGATGCGGGCGAGCAGTACTTC	CASSHLGARSPVDAGEQYF
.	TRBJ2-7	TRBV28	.	TGTGCCAGCACCCAGGGGCCCCTCGAGCAGTACTTC	CASTQGPLEQYF
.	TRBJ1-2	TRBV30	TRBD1	TGTGCCTGGAGCGGACAGGGCTACTATGGCTACACCTTC	CAWSGQGYYGYTF
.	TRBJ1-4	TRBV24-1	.	TGTGCCACCAGTGACCCCCAGGACGGGAATGAAAAACTGTTTTTT	CATSDPQDGNEKLFF
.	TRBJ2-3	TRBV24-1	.	TGTGCCACCAGTGACGCTGGAGATACGCAGTATTTT	CATSDAGDTQYF
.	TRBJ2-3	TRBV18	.	TGTGCCAGCTCACCACCGATAATAGATGAGAGTCCAGATACGCAGTATTTT	CASSPPIIDESPDTQYF
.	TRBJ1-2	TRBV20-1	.	TGCAGTGCTAGCAGCTTCCGGGACAATAACTATGGCTACACCTTC	CSASSFRDNNYGYTF
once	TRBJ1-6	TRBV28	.	TGTGCCAGCAGGTCTCGTCGGACACCCGCTTTGCCCCTCCACTTT	CASRSRRTPALPLHF
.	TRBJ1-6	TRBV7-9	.	TGTGCCAGCAGCTTACCTACAGGGCACCCCTCACCCCTCCACTTT	CASSLPTGHPSPLHF
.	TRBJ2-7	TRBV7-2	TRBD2	TGTGCCAGCAGCCAAGAAGGCCTAGCGGGGTTCTACGAGCAGTACTTC	CASSQEGLAGFYEQYF
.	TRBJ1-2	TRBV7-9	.	TGTGCCAGCAGCCCAATGAGTTTGGACACGGACGGTGGCTACACCTTC	CASSPMSLDTDGGYTF
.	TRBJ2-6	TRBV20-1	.	TGCAGTGCTAGAGACCCGGGGGCCGATGGGGCCAACGTCCTGACTTTC	CSARDPGADGANVLTF
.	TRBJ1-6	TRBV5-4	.	TGTGCCAGCAGCCCGGCCGAGACAGCAAGCTATAATTCACCCCTCCACTTT	CASSPAETASYNSPLHF
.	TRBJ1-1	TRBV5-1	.	TGCGCCAGCAGTTTAACCGGGACACCGTTCAACACTGAAGCTTTCTTT	CASSLTGTPFNTEAFF
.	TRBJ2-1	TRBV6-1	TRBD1	TGTGCCAGCAGTCGACAGGGCTTCAATGAGCAGTTCTTC	CASSRQGFNEQFF
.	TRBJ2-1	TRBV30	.	TGTGCCTGGAGTGGATTTGGATTGGGGCACAACTACAATGAGCAGTTCTTC	CAWSGFGLGHNYNEQFF
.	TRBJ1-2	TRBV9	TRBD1	TGTGCCAGCAGCGCCGGGACAGGTGGTGGCTACACCTTC	CASSAGTGGGYTF
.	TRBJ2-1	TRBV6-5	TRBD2	TGTGCCAGCAGTCGACTAGCGGGGTCCAATGAGCAGTTCTTC	CASSRLAGSNEQFF
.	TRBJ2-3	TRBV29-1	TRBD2	TGCAGCGTTGAAAACCCACTAGCGGGGGGGACTAGCACAGATACGCAGTATTTT	CSVENPLAGGTSTDTQYF
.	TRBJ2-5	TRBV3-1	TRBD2	TGTGCCAGCCTCCCCGGGACTAGCGCCGAGACCCAGTACTTC	CASLPGTSAETQYF
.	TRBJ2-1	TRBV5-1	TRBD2	TGCGCCAGCAGCCCGGGACTAGCGGGGGGATACAATGAGCAGTTCTTC	CASSPGLAGGYNEQFF
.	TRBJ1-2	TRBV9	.	TGTGCCAGCAGCCCTGTCCCCGGCCCCCGCTACACCTTC	CASSPVPGPRYTF
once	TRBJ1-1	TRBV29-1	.	TGCAGCGTTGTCTCAGGTACGAACACTGAAGCTTTCTTT	CSVVSGTNTEAFF
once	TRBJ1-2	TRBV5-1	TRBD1	TGCGCCAGCAGCTCCACGACAGGGAACTATGGCTACACCTTC	CASSSTTGNYGYTF
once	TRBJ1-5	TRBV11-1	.	TGTGCCAGCAGCAACACAGGGACCAATCAGCCCCAGCATTTT	CASSNTGTNQPQHF
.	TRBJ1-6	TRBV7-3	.	TGTGCCAGCAGCTTACCGGGACCGGCAAGGTTT	CASSLPGPARF
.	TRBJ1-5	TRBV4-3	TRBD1	TGCGCCAGCAGCCAAGATGCCGGCAGGGGGAATCAGCCCCAGCATTTT	CASSQDAGRGNQPQHF
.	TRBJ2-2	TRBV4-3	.	TGCGCCAGCAGCCAAGAGGGGGCGGCCGGGGAGCTGTTTTTT	CASSQEGAAGELFF
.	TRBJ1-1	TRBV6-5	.	TGTGCCAGCAGTTACTCGGGGGAGGAGGGGCGCTTTGAAGCTTTCTTT	CASSYSGEEGRFEAFF
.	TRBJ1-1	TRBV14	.	TGTGCCAGCAGCCAAGGGCCTAGGGGGGGTAGGACTGAAGCTTTCTTT	CASSQGPRGGRTEAFF
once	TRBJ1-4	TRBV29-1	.	TGCAGCGTTGGCGGCAGCCGAAGGGAAAAACTGTTTTTT	CSVGGSRREKLFF
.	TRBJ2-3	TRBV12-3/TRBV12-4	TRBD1	TGTGCCAGCAGTTCTTTAATCCCCTCCCCTCTGCCGGGACAGGGGGTATCACATACGCAGTATTTT	CASSSLIPSPLPGQGVSHTQYF
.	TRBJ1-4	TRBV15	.	TGTGCCACCAGCCTCGGACGGATTAATGAAAAACTGTTTTTT	CATSLGRINEKLFF
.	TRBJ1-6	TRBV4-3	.	TGCGCCAGCAGCCAAGACGTTGGGGGGAATTCACCCCTCCACTTT	CASSQDVGGNSPLHF
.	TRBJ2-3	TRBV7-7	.	TGTGCTAGCAGCCCCTGGCAGGGTAGCACAGATACGCAGTATTTT	CASSPWQGSTDTQYF
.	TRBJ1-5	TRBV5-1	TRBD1	TGCGCCAGCAGCTTGGCCGGACAGGGGGGACAGCCCCAGCATTTT	CASSLAGQGGQPQHF
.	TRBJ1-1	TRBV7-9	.	TGTGCCAGCAGCCGAGACACTGAAGCTTTCTTT	CASSRDTEAFF
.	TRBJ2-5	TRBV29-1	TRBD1	TGCAGCGTCGGGACAGGGCGTGGAGAGACCCAGTACTTC	CSVGTGRGETQYF
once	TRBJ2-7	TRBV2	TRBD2	TGTGCCAGCAGTGAAGGAATAGCGGGGTCCTACGAGCAGTACTTC	CASSEGIAGSYEQYF
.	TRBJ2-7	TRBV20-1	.	TGCAGTGCTAGTTCACCCCGGGACTCCTACGAGCAGTACTTC	CSASSPRDSYEQYF